The entry below describes one T cell receptor (beta chain). Method: immunoSEQ multiplex PCR; TCRdb's copy keeps in-frame clones and lacks some. In the table there are around 120,000 clones, approximately 86% of which are singletons. This sample was taken from a study of blood T cell repertoires in COVID-19. Study in general: Sites in the United States, Italy and Spain provided acute and convalescent COVID-19 samples.

Participants were placed into cohorts based on the clinical history they reported. Trimming took 3 bases from V and 8 from J; bases not matched to a gene: 4. CDR3 length: 14 amino acids. Germline V gene sequence: CDR1 SEHNR, CDR2 FQNEAQ (reference sequence). This sequence joins TRBV7-9 and TRBJ1-6; 7 positions match TRBD1. Sequencing input: PBMCs or T cells enriched from blood (not recorded which). The source is a woman aged 45 to 65 who had recovered from COVID-19. Written as DNA, the CDR3 is TGTGCCAGCAGCTTTGAGGGGGCAGATTCACCCCTCCACTTT. Translated, it gives CASSFEGADSPLHF. Using reference TRBV7-9 and TRBJ1-6 for the parts outside the CDR3, the full variable domain is DTGVSQNPRHKITKRGQNVTFRCDPISEHNRLYWYRQTLGQGPEFLTYFQNEAQLEKSRLLSDRFSAERPKGSFSTLEIQRTEQGDSAMYLCASSFEGADSPLHFGNGTRLTVT.